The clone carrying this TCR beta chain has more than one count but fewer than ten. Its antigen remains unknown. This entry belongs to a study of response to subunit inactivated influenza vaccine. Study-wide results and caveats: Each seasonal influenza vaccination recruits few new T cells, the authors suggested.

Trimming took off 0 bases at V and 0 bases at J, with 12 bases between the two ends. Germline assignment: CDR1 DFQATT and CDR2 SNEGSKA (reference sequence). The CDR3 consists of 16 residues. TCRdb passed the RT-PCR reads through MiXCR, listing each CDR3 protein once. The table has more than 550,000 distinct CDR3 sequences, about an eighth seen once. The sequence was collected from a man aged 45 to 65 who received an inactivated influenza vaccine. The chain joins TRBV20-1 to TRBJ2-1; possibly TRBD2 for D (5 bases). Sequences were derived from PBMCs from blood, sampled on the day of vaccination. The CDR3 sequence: CSARDPLGGSYNEQFF. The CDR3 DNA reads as TGCAGTGCTAGAGACCCACTAGGTGGCTCCTACAATGAGCAGTTCTTC.